This T cell receptor (beta chain) came from a study of blood T cell dynamics during melanoma immunotherapy. Time point meaning: week 3, after first cycle of checkpoint inhibitor. The method was immunoSEQ multiplex PCR; TCRdb's version includes in-frame clones alone and lacks a portion of them. The repertoire includes 25,000 to 30,000 clones, 75% to 90% of them detected once, and about a tenth sits in the top ten. Germline V gene data show CDR1 as SGHRS and CDR2 as YFSETQ. The CDR3 sequence is 15 residues long. Deletions cut 0 bases from V and 1 base from J, with 8 bases between. This sample comprised blood, obtained from a patient treated with checkpoint blockade. The chain carries TRBV5-1 and TRBJ1-5, with D possibly TRBD1 on 5 matching bases. The source is a human donor with melanoma. The CDR3 spells CASSLVGGSNQPQHF. In DNA form, the CDR3 reads TGCGCCAGCAGCTTGGTCGGGGGGAGCAATCAGCCCCAGCATTTT.